This T cell receptor (beta chain) is drawn from a study of monozygotic twins with cystic fibrosis. This CDR3 comprises 16 residues. Germline CDR1 SGHNT, CDR2 YYREEE (reference sequence). Between the trimmed V and J ends, which lost 0 bases and 3 bases, there was a span of 12 bases. Assay: immunoSEQ multiplex PCR; the TCRdb copy retains only in-frame clones and omits some. The sample yields about 32,000 clones, around 96% seen once. V and J are TRBV5-4 and TRBJ2-2; D possibly corresponds to TRBD1 (6 bases). The sequencing sample was made of blood. This clonotype was sampled from a girl aged 2 to 9 with cystic fibrosis. DNA of the CDR3: TGTGCCAGCAGCTTGGCGCAACAGGGCGACACCGGGGAGCTGTTTTTT. Translated: CASSLAQQGDTGELFF.